The T cell receptor beta chain under discussion was sequenced for a study of molecular identifiers for immune sequencing clone quantification. Study-level results: Among some 1.1 million naive cells, spiked Jurkat TCR RNA from a single cell was reportedly detectable. Barcode-sharing identical TCR molecules could underestimate highly expanded clone sizes.

The use of previously described methods and listed TCR primers produced the bulk TCR libraries. TCRdb fed the PCR reads into MiXCR, producing one record per CDR3 protein. This sample carries hundreds of thousands of distinct CDR3 sequences, 24% of them seen once, and the ten largest clones take about 0.7%. This clonotype has ten or more counts. Its target is not known. The authors sorted naive CD8 T cells as CD8+CD4-CCR7+CD45RA+. The ends were cut back, 2 bases at V and 6 bases at J, with 11 bases in the middle. The CDR3 runs to 13 residues. The germline CDR1 and CDR2 sequences are SGHRS and YFSETQ. The chain combines TRBV5-1 with TRBJ1-1; a possible D gene is TRBD1 (6 bases). This clonotype was obtained from a human donor in good health. Some libraries in this study had Jurkat cell RNA spiked in. The source material was naive CD8+ T cells from blood, with Jurkat cell RNA spiked in. Indicated subset: FACS-sorted CD8+CD4-CCR7+CD45RA+ naive T cells. The DNA of the CDR3 is TGCGCCAGCAGCTTACCAGGGGCCCCTGAAGCTTTCTTT. Protein sequence: CASSLPGAPEAFF.